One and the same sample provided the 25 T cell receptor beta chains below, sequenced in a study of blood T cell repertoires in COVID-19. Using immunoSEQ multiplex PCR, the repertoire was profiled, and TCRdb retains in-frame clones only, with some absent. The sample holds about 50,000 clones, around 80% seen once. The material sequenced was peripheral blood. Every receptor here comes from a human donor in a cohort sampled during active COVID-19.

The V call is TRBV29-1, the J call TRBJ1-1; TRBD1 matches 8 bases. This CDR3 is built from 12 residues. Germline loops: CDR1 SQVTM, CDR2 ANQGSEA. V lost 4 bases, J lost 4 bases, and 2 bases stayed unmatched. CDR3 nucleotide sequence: TGCAGCGTTGCCGACAGGGGCACTGAAGCTTTCTTT. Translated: CSVADRGTEAFF.

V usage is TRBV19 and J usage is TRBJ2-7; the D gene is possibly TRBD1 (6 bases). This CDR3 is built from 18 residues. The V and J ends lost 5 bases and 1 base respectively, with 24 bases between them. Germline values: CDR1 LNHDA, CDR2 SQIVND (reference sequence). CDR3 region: CASSASYLRGKWSYEQYF. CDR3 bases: TGTGCCAGTAGTGCCTCTTACCTCAGGGGAAAGTGGTCCTACGAGCAGTACTTC.

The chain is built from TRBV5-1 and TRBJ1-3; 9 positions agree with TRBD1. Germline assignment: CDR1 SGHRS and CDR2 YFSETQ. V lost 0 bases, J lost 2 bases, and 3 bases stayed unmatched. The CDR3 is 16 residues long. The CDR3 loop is CASSLDRTGAGNTIYF. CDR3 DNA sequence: TGCGCCAGCAGCTTGGACCGGACAGGGGCTGGAAACACCATATATTTT.

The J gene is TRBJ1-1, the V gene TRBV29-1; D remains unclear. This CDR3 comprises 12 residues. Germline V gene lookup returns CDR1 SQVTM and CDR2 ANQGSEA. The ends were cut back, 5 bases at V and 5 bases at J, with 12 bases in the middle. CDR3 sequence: CSVRHPGTEAFF. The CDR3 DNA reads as TGCAGCGTTCGACACCCGGGGACTGAAGCTTTCTTT.

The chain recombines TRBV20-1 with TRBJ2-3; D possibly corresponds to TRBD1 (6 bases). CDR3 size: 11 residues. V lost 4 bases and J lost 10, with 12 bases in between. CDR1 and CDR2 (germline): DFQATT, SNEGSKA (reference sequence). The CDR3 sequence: CSATDRVSQYF. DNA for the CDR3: TGCAGTGCTACGGACAGAGTCTCGCAGTATTTT.

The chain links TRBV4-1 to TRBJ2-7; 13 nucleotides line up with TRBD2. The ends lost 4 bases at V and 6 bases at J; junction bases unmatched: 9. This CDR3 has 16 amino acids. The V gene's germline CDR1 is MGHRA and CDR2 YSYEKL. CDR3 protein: CASSRPTSGGPGEQYF. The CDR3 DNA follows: TGCGCCAGCAGCCGCCCGACTAGCGGGGGGCCGGGCGAGCAGTACTTC.

The CDR3 nucleotides read TGTGCCAGCACCCAGCGGGGACAATCTACGCAGTATTTT. This sequence encodes CASTQRGQSTQYF. The V gene is TRBV6-5, the J gene TRBJ2-3, with D tentatively TRBD2 (7 bases). Trimming pared 7 bases from V and 8 bases from J, leaving 16 bases between. Germline V gives CDR1 MNHEY, CDR2 SVGAGI. This CDR3 has 13 residues.

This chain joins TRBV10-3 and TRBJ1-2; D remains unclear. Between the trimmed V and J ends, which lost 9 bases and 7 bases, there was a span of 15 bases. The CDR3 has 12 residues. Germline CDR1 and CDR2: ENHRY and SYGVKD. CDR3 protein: CAIRGGFSGYTF. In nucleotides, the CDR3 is TGTGCCATTCGAGGAGGTTTCTCTGGCTACACCTTC.

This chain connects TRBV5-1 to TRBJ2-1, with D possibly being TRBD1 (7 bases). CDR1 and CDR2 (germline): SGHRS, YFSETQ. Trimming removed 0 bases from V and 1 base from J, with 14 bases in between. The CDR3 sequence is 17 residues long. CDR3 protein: CASSLALAGGSYNEQFF. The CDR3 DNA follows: TGCGCCAGCAGCTTGGCCCTCGCAGGGGGGTCCTACAATGAGCAGTTCTTC.

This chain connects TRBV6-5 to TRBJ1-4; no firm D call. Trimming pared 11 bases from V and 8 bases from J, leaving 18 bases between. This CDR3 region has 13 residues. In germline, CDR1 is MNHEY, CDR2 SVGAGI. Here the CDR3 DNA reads TGTGCCGCGAAGGAGGACGGGAGCGAAAAACTGTTTTTT. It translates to CAAKEDGSEKLFF.

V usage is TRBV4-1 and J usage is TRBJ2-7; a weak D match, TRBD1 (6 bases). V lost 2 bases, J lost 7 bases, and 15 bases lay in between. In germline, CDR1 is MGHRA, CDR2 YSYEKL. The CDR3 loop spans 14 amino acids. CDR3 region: CASSQTDRLWEQYF. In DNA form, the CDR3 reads TGCGCCAGCAGCCAAACCGACAGGCTCTGGGAGCAGTACTTC.

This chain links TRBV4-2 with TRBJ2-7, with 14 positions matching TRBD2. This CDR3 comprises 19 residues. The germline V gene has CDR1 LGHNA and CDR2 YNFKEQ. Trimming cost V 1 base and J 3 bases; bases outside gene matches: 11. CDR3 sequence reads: CASSQGLTGTSGGGYEQYF. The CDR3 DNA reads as TGTGCCAGCAGCCAAGGACTAACCGGGACTAGCGGGGGAGGCTACGAGCAGTACTTC.

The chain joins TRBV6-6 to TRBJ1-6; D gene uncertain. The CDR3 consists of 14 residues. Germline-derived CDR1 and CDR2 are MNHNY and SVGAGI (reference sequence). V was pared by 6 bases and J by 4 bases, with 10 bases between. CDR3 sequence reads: CASRDSGYNSPLHF. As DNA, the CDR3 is TGTGCCAGCAGAGACTCGGGGTATAATTCACCCCTCCACTTT.

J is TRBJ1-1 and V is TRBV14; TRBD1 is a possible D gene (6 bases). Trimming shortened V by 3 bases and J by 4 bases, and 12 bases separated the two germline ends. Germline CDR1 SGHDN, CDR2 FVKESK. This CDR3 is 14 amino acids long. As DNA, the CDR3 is TGTGCCAGCAGCCATAAACAGGGTGGCACTGAAGCTTTCTTT. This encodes CASSHKQGGTEAFF.

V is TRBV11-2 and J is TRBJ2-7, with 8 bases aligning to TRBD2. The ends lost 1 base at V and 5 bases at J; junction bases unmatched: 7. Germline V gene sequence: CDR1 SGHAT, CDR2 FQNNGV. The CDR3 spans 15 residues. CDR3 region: CASSLGGLAGHEQYF. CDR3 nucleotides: TGTGCCAGCAGCTTAGGAGGCCTAGCGGGTCACGAGCAGTACTTC.

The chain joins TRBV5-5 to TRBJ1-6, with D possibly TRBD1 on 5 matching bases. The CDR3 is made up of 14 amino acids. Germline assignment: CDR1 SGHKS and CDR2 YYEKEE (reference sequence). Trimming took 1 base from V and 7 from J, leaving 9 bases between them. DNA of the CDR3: TGTGCCAGCAGCTTGAGCGGGGCCAATTCACCCCTCCACTTT. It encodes CASSLSGANSPLHF.

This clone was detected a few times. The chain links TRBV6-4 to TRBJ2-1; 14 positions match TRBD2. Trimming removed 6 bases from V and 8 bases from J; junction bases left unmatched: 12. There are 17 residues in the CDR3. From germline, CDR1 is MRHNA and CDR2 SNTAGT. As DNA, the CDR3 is TGTGCCAGCAGCCGAGGACTAGCGGGGGGAGGAATGGATGAGCAGTTCTTC. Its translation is CASSRGLAGGGMDEQFF.

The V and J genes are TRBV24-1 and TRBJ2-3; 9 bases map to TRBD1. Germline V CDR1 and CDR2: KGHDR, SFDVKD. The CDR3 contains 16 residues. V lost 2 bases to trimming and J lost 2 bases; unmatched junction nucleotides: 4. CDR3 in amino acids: CATSDYRDRATDTQYF. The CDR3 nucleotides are TGTGCCACCAGTGATTACCGGGACAGGGCCACAGATACGCAGTATTTT.

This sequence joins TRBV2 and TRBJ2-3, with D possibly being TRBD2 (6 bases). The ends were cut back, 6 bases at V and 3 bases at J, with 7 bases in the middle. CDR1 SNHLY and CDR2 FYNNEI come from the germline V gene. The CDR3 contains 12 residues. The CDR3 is CASREGTDTQYF. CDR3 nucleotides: TGTGCCAGCAGGGAGGGTACAGATACGCAGTATTTT.

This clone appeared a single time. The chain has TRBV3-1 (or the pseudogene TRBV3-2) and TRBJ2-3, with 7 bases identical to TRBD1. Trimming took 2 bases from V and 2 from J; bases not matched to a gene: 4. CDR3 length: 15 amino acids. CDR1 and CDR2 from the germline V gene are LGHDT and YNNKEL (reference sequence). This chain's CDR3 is CASSQTGQITDTQYF. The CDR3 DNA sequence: TGTGCCAGCAGCCAAACGGGACAGATCACAGATACGCAGTATTTT.

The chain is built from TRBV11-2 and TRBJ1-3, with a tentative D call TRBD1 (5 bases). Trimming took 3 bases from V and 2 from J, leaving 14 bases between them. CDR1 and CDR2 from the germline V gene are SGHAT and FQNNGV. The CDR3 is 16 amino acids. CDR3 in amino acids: CASSFQEGRTGNTIYF. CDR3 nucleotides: TGTGCCAGCAGCTTTCAAGAGGGGAGGACTGGAAACACCATATATTTT.

CDR3 bases: TGTGCCAGCAGCTTGACAGGGGTCGCCGGGGAGCTGTTTTTT. As protein: CASSLTGVAGELFF. The genes are TRBV7-8 and TRBJ2-2; TRBD1 matches 8 bases. The CDR3 contains 14 residues. CDR1 and CDR2 from the germline V gene are SGHVS and FQNEAQ. V was clipped by 3 bases and J by 6 bases; unmatched bases: 3.

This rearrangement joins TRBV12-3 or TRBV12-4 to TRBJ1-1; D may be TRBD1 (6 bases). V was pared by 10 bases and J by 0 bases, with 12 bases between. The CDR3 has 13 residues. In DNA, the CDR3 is TGTGCCACTCACAGGGAGATGAACACTGAAGCTTTCTTT. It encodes CATHREMNTEAFF.

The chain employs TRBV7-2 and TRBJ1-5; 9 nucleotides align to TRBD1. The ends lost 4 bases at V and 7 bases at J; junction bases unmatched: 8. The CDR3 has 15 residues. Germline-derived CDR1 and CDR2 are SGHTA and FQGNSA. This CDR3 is CASSWGTGIGQPQHF. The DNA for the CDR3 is TGTGCCAGCAGCTGGGGGACAGGGATCGGGCAGCCCCAGCATTTT. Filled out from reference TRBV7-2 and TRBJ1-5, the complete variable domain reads GAGVSQSPSNKVTEKGKDVELRCDPISGHTALYWYRQSLGQGLEFLIYFQGNSAPDKSGLPSDRFSAERTGGSVSTLTIQRTQQEDSAVYLCASSWGTGIGQPQHFGDGTRLSIL.

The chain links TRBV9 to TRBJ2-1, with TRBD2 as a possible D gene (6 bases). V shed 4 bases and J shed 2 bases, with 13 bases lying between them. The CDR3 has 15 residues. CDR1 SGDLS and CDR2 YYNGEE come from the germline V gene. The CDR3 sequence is CASSPLGGAYNEQFF. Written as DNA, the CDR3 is TGTGCCAGCAGCCCCTTGGGCGGGGCCTACAATGAGCAGTTCTTC.